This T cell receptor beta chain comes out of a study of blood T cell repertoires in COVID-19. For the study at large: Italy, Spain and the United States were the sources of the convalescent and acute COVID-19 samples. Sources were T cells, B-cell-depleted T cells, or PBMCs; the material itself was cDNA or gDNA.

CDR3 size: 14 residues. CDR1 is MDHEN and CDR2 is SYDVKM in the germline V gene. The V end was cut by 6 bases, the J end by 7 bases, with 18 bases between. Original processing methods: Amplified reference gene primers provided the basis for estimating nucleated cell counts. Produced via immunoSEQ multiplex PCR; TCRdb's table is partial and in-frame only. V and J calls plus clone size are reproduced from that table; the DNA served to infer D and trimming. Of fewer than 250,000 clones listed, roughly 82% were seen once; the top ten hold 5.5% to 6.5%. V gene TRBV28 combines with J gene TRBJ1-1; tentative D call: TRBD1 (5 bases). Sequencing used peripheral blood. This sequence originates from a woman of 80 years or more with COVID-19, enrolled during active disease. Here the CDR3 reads CASSLPGGGGEAFF. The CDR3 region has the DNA TGTGCCAGCAGCCTCCCGGGGGGGGGTGGTGAAGCTTTCTTT.